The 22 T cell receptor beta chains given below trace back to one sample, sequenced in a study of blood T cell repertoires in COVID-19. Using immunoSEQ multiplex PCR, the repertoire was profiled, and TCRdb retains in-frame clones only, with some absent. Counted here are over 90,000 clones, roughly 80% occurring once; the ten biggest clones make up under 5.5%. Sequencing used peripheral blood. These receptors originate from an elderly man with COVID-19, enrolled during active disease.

CDR3 amino acids: CACRTGAGTDTQYF. In DNA form, the CDR3 reads TGTGCCTGCAGGACAGGGGCTGGCACAGATACGCAGTATTTT. The rearrangement uses TRBV30 and TRBJ2-3; TRBD1 aligns across 9 bases. The J segment lost 1 base and the V segment lost 6 bases, leaving 5 bases of the junction unmatched. The CDR3 consists of 14 residues. Germline V CDR1 and CDR2: GTSNPN, SVGIG (reference sequence). The complete variable domain, with remaining parts taken from reference TRBV30 and TRBJ2-3, reads SQTIHQWPATLVQPVGSPLSLECTVEGTSNPNLYWYRQAAGRGLQLLFYSVGIGQISSEVPQNLSASRPQDRQFILSSKKLLLSDSGFYLCACRTGAGTDTQYFGPGTRLTVL.

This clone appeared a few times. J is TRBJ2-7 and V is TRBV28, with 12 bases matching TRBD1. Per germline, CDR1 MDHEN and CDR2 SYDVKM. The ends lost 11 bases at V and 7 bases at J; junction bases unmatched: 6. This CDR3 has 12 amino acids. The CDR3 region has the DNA TGTGCCTCGGGACAGGGGGCGCGAGAGCAGTACTTC. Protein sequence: CASGQGAREQYF. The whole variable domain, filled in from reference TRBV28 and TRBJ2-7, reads DVKVTQSSRYLVKRTGEKVFLECVQDMDHENMFWYRQDPGLGLRLIYFSYDVKMKEKGDIPEGYSVSREKKERFSLILESASTNQTSMYLCASGQGAREQYFGPGTRLTVT.

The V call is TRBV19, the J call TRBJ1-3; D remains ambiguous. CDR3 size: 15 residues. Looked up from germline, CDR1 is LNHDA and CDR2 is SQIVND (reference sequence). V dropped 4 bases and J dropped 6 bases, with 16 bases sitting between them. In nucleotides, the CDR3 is TGTGCCAGTAGTAGTAACCGGGAAAGCTTAAACACCATATATTTT. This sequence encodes CASSSNRESLNTIYF.

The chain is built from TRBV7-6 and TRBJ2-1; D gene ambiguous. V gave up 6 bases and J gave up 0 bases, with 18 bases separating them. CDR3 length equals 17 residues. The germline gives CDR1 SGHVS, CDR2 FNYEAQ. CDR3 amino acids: CASSTNIGGSSYNEQFF. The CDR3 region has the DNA TGTGCCAGCAGTACAAACATCGGCGGTAGCTCCTACAATGAGCAGTTCTTC.

The CDR3 loop is CASSDRLAVLTDTQYF. The DNA of the CDR3 is TGTGCCAGTAGTGACAGGCTAGCGGTTTTGACAGATACGCAGTATTTT. This sequence joins TRBV19 and TRBJ2-3; D is possibly TRBD2 (7 bases). This CDR3 spans 16 amino acids. Trimming took off 5 bases at V and 3 bases at J, with 18 bases between the two ends. Germline V lookup: CDR1 LNHDA, CDR2 SQIVND (reference sequence).

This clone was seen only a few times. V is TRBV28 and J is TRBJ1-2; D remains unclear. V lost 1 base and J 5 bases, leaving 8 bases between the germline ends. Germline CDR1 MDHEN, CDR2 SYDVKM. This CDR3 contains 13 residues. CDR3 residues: CASSLFRKYGYTF. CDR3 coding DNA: TGTGCCAGCAGTTTATTCAGGAAGTATGGCTACACCTTC.

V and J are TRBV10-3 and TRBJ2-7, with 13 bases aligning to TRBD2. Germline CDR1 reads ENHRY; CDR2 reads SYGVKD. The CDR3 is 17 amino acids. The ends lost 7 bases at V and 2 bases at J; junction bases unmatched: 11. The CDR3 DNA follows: TGTGCCATCAATGACCAATGGACTAGCGGGGGAACCTACGAGCAGTACTTC. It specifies CAINDQWTSGGTYEQYF.

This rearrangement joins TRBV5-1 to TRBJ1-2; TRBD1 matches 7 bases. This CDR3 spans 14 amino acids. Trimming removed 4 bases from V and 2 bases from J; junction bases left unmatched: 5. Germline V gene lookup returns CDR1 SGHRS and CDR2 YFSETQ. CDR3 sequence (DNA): TGCGCCAGCAGCACCGGGACAGCAAACTATGGCTACACCTTC. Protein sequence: CASSTGTANYGYTF.

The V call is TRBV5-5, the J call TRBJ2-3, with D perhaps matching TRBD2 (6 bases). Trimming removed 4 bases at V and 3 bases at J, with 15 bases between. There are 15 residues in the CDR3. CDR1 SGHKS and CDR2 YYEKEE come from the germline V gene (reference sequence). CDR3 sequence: CASSLLNGGTDTQYF. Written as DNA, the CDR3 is TGTGCCAGCAGCCTACTCAATGGGGGGACAGATACGCAGTATTTT.

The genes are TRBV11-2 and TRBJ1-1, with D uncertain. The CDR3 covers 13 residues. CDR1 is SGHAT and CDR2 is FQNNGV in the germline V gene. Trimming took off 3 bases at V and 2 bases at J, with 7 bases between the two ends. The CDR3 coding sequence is TGTGCCAGCAGCTTGGCGGTAAACACTGAAGCTTTCTTT. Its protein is CASSLAVNTEAFF.

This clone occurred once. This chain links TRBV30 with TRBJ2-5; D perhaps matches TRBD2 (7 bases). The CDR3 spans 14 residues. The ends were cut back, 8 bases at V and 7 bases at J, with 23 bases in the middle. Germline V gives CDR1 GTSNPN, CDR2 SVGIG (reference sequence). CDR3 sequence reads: CAAQRGAGGGTQYF. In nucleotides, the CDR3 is TGTGCCGCCCAACGGGGGGCCGGGGGCGGGACCCAGTACTTC.

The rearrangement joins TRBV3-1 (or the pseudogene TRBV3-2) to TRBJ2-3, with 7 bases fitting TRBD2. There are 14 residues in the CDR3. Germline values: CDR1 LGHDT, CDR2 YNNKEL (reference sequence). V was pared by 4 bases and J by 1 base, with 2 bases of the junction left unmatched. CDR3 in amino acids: CASSRDYRTDTQYF. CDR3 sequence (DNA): TGTGCCAGCAGCCGGGACTACCGCACAGATACGCAGTATTTT.

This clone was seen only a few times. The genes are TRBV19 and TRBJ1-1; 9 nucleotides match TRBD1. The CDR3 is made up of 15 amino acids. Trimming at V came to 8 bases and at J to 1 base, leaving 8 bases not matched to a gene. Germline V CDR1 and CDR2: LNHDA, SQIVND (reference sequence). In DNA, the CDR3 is TGTGCCAGTCGCCGGCGGACAGGGGAGAACACTGAAGCTTTCTTT. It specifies CASRRRTGENTEAFF.

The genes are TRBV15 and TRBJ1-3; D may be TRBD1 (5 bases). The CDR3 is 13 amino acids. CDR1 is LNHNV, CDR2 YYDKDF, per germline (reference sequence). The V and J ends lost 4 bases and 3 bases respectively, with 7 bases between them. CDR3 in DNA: TGTGCCACCAGCACCGACAGTGGAAACACCATATATTTT. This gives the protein CATSTDSGNTIYF. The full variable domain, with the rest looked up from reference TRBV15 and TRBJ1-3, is DAMVIQNPRYQVTQFGKPVTLSCSQTLNHNVMYWYQQKSSQAPKLLFHYYDKDFNNEADTPDNFQSRRPNTSFCFLDIRSPGLGDTAMYLCATSTDSGNTIYFGEGSWLTVV.

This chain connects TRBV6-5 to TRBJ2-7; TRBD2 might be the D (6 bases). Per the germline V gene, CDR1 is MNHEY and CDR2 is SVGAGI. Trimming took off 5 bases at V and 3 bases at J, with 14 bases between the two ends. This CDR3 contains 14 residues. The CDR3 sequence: CASSRRERDYEQYF. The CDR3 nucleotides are TGTGCCAGCAGTCGTCGGGAGAGAGACTACGAGCAGTACTTC.

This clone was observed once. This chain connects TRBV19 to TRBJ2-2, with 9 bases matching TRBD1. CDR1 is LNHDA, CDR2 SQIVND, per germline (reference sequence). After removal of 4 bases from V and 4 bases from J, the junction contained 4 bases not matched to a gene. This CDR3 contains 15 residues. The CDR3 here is CASSTGTGSTGELFF. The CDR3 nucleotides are TGTGCCAGTAGTACGGGGACAGGGTCCACCGGGGAGCTGTTTTTT.

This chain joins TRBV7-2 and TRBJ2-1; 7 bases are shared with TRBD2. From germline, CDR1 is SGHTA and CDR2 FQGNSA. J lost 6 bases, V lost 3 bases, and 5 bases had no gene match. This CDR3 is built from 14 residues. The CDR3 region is CASSFGGSANEQFF. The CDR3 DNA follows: TGTGCCAGCAGCTTCGGCGGGAGCGCCAATGAGCAGTTCTTC.

The CDR3 here is CAISKGEQGNQPQHF. CDR3 sequence (DNA): TGTGCCATCAGTAAAGGGGAACAGGGCAATCAGCCCCAGCATTTT. The V and J genes are TRBV10-3 and TRBJ1-5; D perhaps matches TRBD1 (5 bases). The length of the CDR3 is 15 residues. Trimming took 5 bases from V and 2 from J, leaving 13 bases between them. The germline V gene encodes CDR1 ENHRY and CDR2 SYGVKD.

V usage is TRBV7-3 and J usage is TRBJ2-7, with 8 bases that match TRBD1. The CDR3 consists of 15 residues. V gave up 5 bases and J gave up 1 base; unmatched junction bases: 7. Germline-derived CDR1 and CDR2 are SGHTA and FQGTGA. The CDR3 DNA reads TGTGCCAGCAGCATTACAGGGGGGACGTCCTACGAGCAGTACTTC. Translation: CASSITGGTSYEQYF.

CDR3 region: CASSLVVYEQYF. For the CDR3, the DNA is TGTGCCAGCAGTTTAGTCGTATACGAGCAGTACTTC. This chain uses TRBV12-3 or TRBV12-4 with TRBJ2-7; D uncertain. Trimming removed 1 base at V and 4 bases at J, with 5 bases between. The CDR3 runs 12 residues.

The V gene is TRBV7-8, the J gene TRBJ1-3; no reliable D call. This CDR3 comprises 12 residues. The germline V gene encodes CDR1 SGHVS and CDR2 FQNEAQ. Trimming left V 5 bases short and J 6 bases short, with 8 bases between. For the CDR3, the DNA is TGTGCCAGCAGCGCCCTAAAAAACACCATATATTTT. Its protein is CASSALKNTIYF. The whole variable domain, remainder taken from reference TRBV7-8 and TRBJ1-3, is GAGVSQSPRYKVAKRGQDVALRCDPISGHVSLFWYQQALGQGPEFLTYFQNEAQLDKSGLPSDRFFAERPEGSVSTLKIQRTQQEDSAVYLCASSALKNTIYFGEGSWLTVV.

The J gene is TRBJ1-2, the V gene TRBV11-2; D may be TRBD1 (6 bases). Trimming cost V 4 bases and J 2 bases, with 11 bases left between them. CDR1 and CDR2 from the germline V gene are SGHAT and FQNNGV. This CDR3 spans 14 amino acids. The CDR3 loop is CASSSPGTNYGYTF. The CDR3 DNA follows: TGTGCCAGCAGCTCTCCCGGGACAAACTATGGCTACACCTTC.